The T cell receptor (beta chain) under discussion was sequenced for a study of shared clonotypes between healthy human individuals. Libraries were prepared by immunoSEQ multiplex PCR; TCRdb keeps only in-frame clonotypes and omits some of them. The sample records about 1.5 million clones, around 97% being singletons. Naive CD45RA+ and memory CD45RA-negative subsets were split from CD4+ cells. J gave up 6 bases and V 3 bases, and 13 bases lay outside the gene matches. Germline V gene data show CDR1 as MNHNS and CDR2 as SASEGT. CDR3 length equals 17 residues. The sequence was collected from a man aged 25 to 40 in good health. Sequenced: naive CD4+ T cells sorted from blood. Stated subset: CD45RA+ positively selected. The chain carries TRBV6-1 and TRBJ2-1, with 8 positions matching TRBD1. CDR3 nucleotides: TGTGCCAGCAGTGATCCCCCCGGGACAGGTATACTCAATGAGCAGTTCTTC. Translated, it gives CASSDPPGTGILNEQFF.